This T cell receptor (beta chain) is from a study of T cell responses to AZD1222 COVID-19 vaccine. General study findings and limits: White British ancestry dominated among donors, who included more females, and clonal diversity was possibly underestimated. Vaccine-related CD4 TCRs covered spike, predominating at 160-218 and 743-854. Within unmutated variant regions lay the reported targets of nearly half of spike-specific TCRs.

The CDR3 spans 15 residues. The V gene lost 2 bases and the J gene lost 0 bases, with 8 bases spanning the gap. Germline values: CDR1 LNHNV, CDR2 YYDKDF (reference sequence). The analysis combined second doses at about 4 or about 12 weeks. Comment on this clone: The antigen is undetermined.

Assay used: immunoSEQ multiplex PCR; TCRdb lists only in-frame clones, some missing. The sample lists roughly 130,000 clones, roughly 89% seen once, with 0.9% to 1.4% in the top ten. V gene TRBV15 combines with J gene TRBJ1-3, with D possibly matching TRBD1 (6 bases). The clonotype was recovered from an adult who received the AZD1222 COVID-19 vaccine. The starting material was peripheral blood, obtained 28 days after the second AZD1222 dose. The CDR3 DNA follows: TGTGCCACCAGCAGACAGGGGTTCTCTGGAAACACCATATATTTT. It is translated as CATSRQGFSGNTIYF.